These 6 T cell receptor beta chains originate from one sample sequenced in a study of Ad26.COV2.S vaccination and SARS-CoV-2 variants. Data came from immunoSEQ multiplex PCR; TCRdb stores just in-frame clones and leaves some out. The data contain about 180,000 clones, roughly 85% of them singletons. Specimen: peripheral blood, collected after recovery from COVID-19. These receptor sequences come from a human donor who had recovered from COVID-19.

The chain joins TRBV28 to TRBJ2-5; D unclear. The CDR3 runs to 12 residues. Trimming took off 5 bases at V and 2 bases at J, with 6 bases between the two ends. The germline V gene has CDR1 MDHEN and CDR2 SYDVKM. The CDR3 bases are TGTGCCAGCAGTCGACCACAAGAGACCCAGTACTTC. Its translation is CASSRPQETQYF.

This chain links TRBV7-9 with TRBJ1-1; weak D call: TRBD1 (5 bases). The CDR3 runs to 13 residues. V was clipped by 8 bases and J by 2 bases, with 12 bases between them. Germline V CDR1 and CDR2: SEHNR, FQNEAQ (reference sequence). The DNA for the CDR3 is TGTGCCAGCGGGGAGGGGAGTAACACTGAAGCTTTCTTT. This encodes CASGEGSNTEAFF.

The J gene is TRBJ2-4, the V gene TRBV5-6, with D perhaps assigned TRBD1 or TRBD2 (5 bases each). Trimming removed 5 bases at V and 8 bases at J, with 20 bases between. Per the germline V gene, CDR1 is SGHDT and CDR2 is YYEEEE. The CDR3 is 15 residues long. This CDR3 is CASSRTGLGEDIQYF. The CDR3 DNA follows: TGTGCCAGCAGTCGGACGGGGCTGGGCGAGGACATTCAGTACTTC.

The rearrangement joins TRBV5-1 to TRBJ2-5, with 7 bases identical to TRBD1. Trimming cost V 2 bases and J 1 base; bases outside gene matches: 5. This CDR3 spans 15 amino acids. The germline CDR1 and CDR2 sequences are SGHRS and YFSETQ. The CDR3 DNA is TGCGCCAGCAGCTTTACAGGGGCCACCCAAGAGACCCAGTACTTC. Residues: CASSFTGATQETQYF.

A single count supports this clone. The J gene is TRBJ2-2, the V gene TRBV14; 12 nucleotides line up with TRBD2. J was trimmed by 7 bases and V by 5 bases; bases with no gene match: 11. Germline CDR1 SGHDN, CDR2 FVKESK. The CDR3 covers 17 residues. This chain's CDR3 is CASSTWETSGSIGELFF. The CDR3 DNA sequence: TGTGCCAGCAGCACCTGGGAGACTAGCGGGAGTATCGGGGAGCTGTTTTTT.

This CDR3 reads CASSSPPRRTGELFF. In DNA form, the CDR3 reads TGTGCCAGCAGTTCACCGCCAAGGCGCACCGGGGAGCTGTTTTTT. The rearrangement joins TRBV6-5 to TRBJ2-2; D remains ambiguous. The CDR3 covers 15 residues. V lost 4 bases, J lost 4 bases, and 13 bases lay in between. Per germline, CDR1 MNHEY and CDR2 SVGAGI.